The sequence of this T cell receptor beta chain was determined in a study of blood T cell repertoires in COVID-19. The germline V gene encodes CDR1 SGHDT and CDR2 YYEEEE. Trimming cost V 2 bases and J 5 bases; bases outside gene matches: 11. The CDR3 consists of 16 residues. Authors' processing steps: Amplifying reference gene primers gave estimates of nucleated cell counts. TCRdb's table, derived via immunoSEQ multiplex PCR, lists solely in-frame clones and lacks some. V, J and clone size are those of that table, while D and trimming were read from the DNA. The profile shows roughly 100,000 clones, around 85% of them singletons.

The origin of this receptor is a woman older than 75 with active or convalescent COVID-19. The chain employs TRBV5-6 and TRBJ1-2; 8 bases agree with TRBD1. The sequenced sample was peripheral blood. The CDR3: CASSFSQGASIYGYTF. The CDR3 nucleotides read TGTGCCAGCAGCTTCAGTCAGGGGGCTTCCATTTATGGCTACACCTTC.